Each of the 9 T cell receptor beta chains below was sequenced from the same sample in a study of blood T cell repertoires in COVID-19. Sequencing used immunoSEQ multiplex PCR; TCRdb keeps in-frame clones, though not all of them. Of under 200,000 clones in the sample, around 86% are singletons; the top ten hold about 3.5%. The sequencing sample was made of peripheral blood. The receptors stem from a man aged 65 to 85 with acute or convalescent COVID-19.

This clone was picked up one time. The chain has TRBV7-8 and TRBJ1-2; 7 nucleotides line up with TRBD1. The junction had 11 bases not matched to a gene; V was cut back by 5 bases and J by 2 bases. The germline gives CDR1 SGHVS, CDR2 FQNEAQ. This CDR3 spans 16 amino acids. CDR3 in DNA: TGTGCCAGCAGCAAGAGGTCAGGGGGACAAAACTATGGCTACACCTTC. Translated, it gives CASSKRSGGQNYGYTF. The full variable domain, with the rest looked up from reference TRBV7-8 and TRBJ1-2, is GAGVSQSPRYKVAKRGQDVALRCDPISGHVSLFWYQQALGQGPEFLTYFQNEAQLDKSGLPSDRFFAERPEGSVSTLKIQRTQQEDSAVYLCASSKRSGGQNYGYTFGSGTRLTVV.

This clone was counted between two and nine times. The chain carries TRBV27 and TRBJ1-1; D gene uncertain. Germline CDR1 reads MNHEY; CDR2 reads SMNVEV (reference sequence). This CDR3 comprises 13 residues. The V gene lost 0 bases and the J gene lost 0 bases, with 2 bases spanning the gap. The CDR3 nucleotides are TGTGCCAGCAGTTTATCCGTGAACACTGAAGCTTTCTTT. Translated: CASSLSVNTEAFF.

CDR3 DNA sequence: TGCGCCAGCAGCGTCGGCGAGCGGGGCCCCTACGAGCAGTACTTC. This translates into CASSVGERGPYEQYF. The gene calls are TRBV5-1 and TRBJ2-7, with 7 nucleotides matching TRBD2. Germline assignment: CDR1 SGHRS and CDR2 YFSETQ. After removal of 4 bases from V and 2 bases from J, the junction contained 9 bases not matched to a gene. This CDR3 comprises 15 residues.

The V call is TRBV6-5, the J call TRBJ2-3; 9 bases map to TRBD1. The CDR3 sequence is 15 residues long. Losses at the gene ends were 5 bases for V and 3 bases for J; bases not matched to a gene: 6. CDR1 MNHEY and CDR2 SVGAGI come from the germline V gene. CDR3 coding DNA: TGTGCCAGCAGTACGACAGGGGGTGGGACAGATACGCAGTATTTT. It yields the protein CASSTTGGGTDTQYF.

The chain links TRBV4-3 to TRBJ2-2, with D perhaps matching TRBD2 (6 bases). This CDR3 has 18 amino acids. The V gene's germline CDR1 is LGHNA and CDR2 YSLEER. V gave up 0 bases and J gave up 4 bases, with 18 bases separating them. CDR3 DNA: TGCGCCAGCAGCCAAGAAGTCCGGCGGGGCCTATCCACCGGGGAGCTGTTTTTT. Translation: CASSQEVRRGLSTGELFF.

This chain uses TRBV5-1 with TRBJ2-7, with D perhaps matching TRBD1 (5 bases). This CDR3 contains 14 residues. Trimming pared 0 bases from V and 6 bases from J, leaving 13 bases between. CDR1 and CDR2 from the germline V gene are SGHRS and YFSETQ. The CDR3 spells CASSLEFQGTEQYF. Here the CDR3 DNA reads TGCGCCAGCAGCTTGGAATTCCAGGGTACCGAGCAGTACTTC.

The V call is TRBV6-5, the J call TRBJ2-7, with D possibly TRBD1 on 6 matching bases. Trimming removed 6 bases at V and 7 bases at J, with 19 bases between. Looked up from germline, CDR1 is MNHEY and CDR2 is SVGAGI. The CDR3 is made up of 14 amino acids. In DNA form, the CDR3 reads TGTGCCAGCAGCGATCTGAAGGGGGATAGTGAGCAGTACTTC. This sequence encodes CASSDLKGDSEQYF.

This clone is a singleton in its sample. V gene TRBV18 combines with J gene TRBJ1-2; 9 bases fit TRBD1. J lost 9 bases, V lost 0 bases, and 5 bases had no gene match. The CDR3 sequence is 14 residues long. The germline V gene encodes CDR1 KGHSH and CDR2 LQKENI. In DNA form, the CDR3 reads TGTGCCAGCTCACCACCTTCGGGACAGGGCAGCTACACCTTC. Protein sequence: CASSPPSGQGSYTF.

The chain employs TRBV3-1 (or the pseudogene TRBV3-2) and TRBJ2-3, with TRBD2 identical over 8 bases. V lost 7 bases and J lost 0; bases outside the gene matches: 9. Germline V gives CDR1 LGHDT, CDR2 YNNKEL (reference sequence). The CDR3 has 16 residues. The CDR3 sequence is CASTPSGGASTDTQYF. CDR3 DNA sequence: TGTGCCAGCACCCCAAGCGGGGGTGCTAGCACAGATACGCAGTATTTT.